This T cell receptor beta chain derives from a study of graft-versus-host responses after intestinal transplantation. Looking at the study overall: Grafts were multivisceral, liver-intestinal, or isolated intestinal. The recipients all started with anti-thymocyte globulin induction and then took tacrolimus and steroids for around three years. Study observations and caveats: Recipient marrow showed GvH clones, some seen first in ileum or blood. GvH clone levels peaked in circulation, and this peak was associated with early post-transplant HvG declines.

The V gene lost 1 base and the J gene lost 3 bases, with 8 bases spanning the gap. The CDR3 loop spans 13 amino acids. The germline CDR1 and CDR2 sequences are SGDLS and YYNGEE. A single count supports this clone. Antigen: not known. Here immunoSEQ multiplex PCR was the method, and the copy in TCRdb shows in-frame clones only, minus some. The sample shows about 120,000 clones, 80% to 95% of them seen only once. The chain recombines TRBV9 with TRBJ2-7; D is unresolved. Sequencing was performed on unstimulated CD4+ T cells sorted from spleen or lymph node cells, taken before intestinal transplant. This receptor was obtained from a human donor who received an intestinal transplant. The CDR3 nucleotides read TGTGCCAGCAGCGTATCTTACGGCTACGAGCAGTACTTC. Residues: CASSVSYGYEQYF.